Listed here are 2 T cell receptor beta chains from one sample, sequenced in a study of OX40 agonist ivuxolimab in advanced cancers. The method was immunoSEQ multiplex PCR; TCRdb's version includes in-frame clones alone and lacks a portion of them. The top ten clones hold over 25% of a sample with about 12,000 clones, 80% of them seen once. The sample in question was CD4+ or CD8+ T cells sorted from blood, obtained in a trial of the OX40 agonist ivuxolimab. The receptors come from an adult with an advanced solid tumor such as melanoma, head and neck, liver or kidney cancer.

This clone was seen more than once but under ten times. The chain is built from TRBV27 and TRBJ2-7; 8 positions match TRBD1. Looked up from germline, CDR1 is MNHEY and CDR2 is SMNVEV (reference sequence). V dropped 6 bases and J dropped 0; count of bases not matched to a gene: 7. The length of the CDR3 is 15 residues. CDR3 in DNA: TGTGCCAGCAGCCCCGACAGGGGAACCTCCTACGAGCAGTACTTC. It codes for CASSPDRGTSYEQYF.

V gene TRBV25-1 combines with J gene TRBJ1-4; the D gene is possibly TRBD1 (5 bases). The CDR3 consists of 14 residues. V was trimmed by 3 bases and J by 6 bases, leaving 11 bases between them. The V gene's germline CDR1 is MGHDK and CDR2 SYGVNS. The CDR3: CASSDGDGYEKLFF. The DNA for the CDR3 is TGTGCCAGCAGTGATGGGGACGGTTATGAAAAACTGTTTTTT.